This T cell receptor (beta chain) was profiled in a study of blood T cell repertoires in COVID-19. This clone is a singleton in its sample. Here immunoSEQ multiplex PCR was the method, and the copy in TCRdb shows in-frame clones only, minus some. The sample records around 180,000 clones, 88% being singletons. The sample consisted of peripheral blood. This TCR came from a man in his sixties with acute or convalescent COVID-19.

CDR3 nucleotides: TGTGCCAGCAGCGCCCCAGGGGGCGCGTCCTATAATTCACCCCTCCACTTT. Protein: CASSAPGGASYNSPLHF. The rearrangement joins TRBV9 to TRBJ1-6, with 8 bases identical to TRBD1. This CDR3 has 17 amino acids. Germline CDR1 and CDR2: SGDLS and YYNGEE. Losses at the gene ends were 3 bases for V and 1 base for J; bases not matched to a gene: 6.